These 5 T cell receptor beta chains originate from one sample sequenced in a study of blood T cells in healthy people across ages. PCR was performed a second time for about 7 to 12 cycles using a sample-barcoded 5' primer and a J-beta primer mix. TCRdb passed the 5' RACE reads through MiXCR, listing each CDR3 protein once. The profile shows fewer than 950,000 distinct CDR3 sequences, about 53% of them singletons. Input material: blood. The origin of the receptors is an elderly man in good health.

This clonotype has a handful of counts. The CDR3 is CASSVGSARYAYF. The CDR3 DNA reads TGTGCCAGCAGTGTCGGGAGCGCCAGATACGCGTATTTT. The genes are TRBV25-1 and TRBJ2-3, with TRBD2 as a possible D gene (6 bases). The ends were cut back, 4 bases at V and 14 bases at J, with 19 bases in the middle. The CDR3 contains 13 residues. Germline V gene lookup returns CDR1 MGHDK and CDR2 SYGVNS.

V usage is TRBV5-1 and J usage is TRBJ1-4; D perhaps matches TRBD1 (5 bases). CDR1 and CDR2 from the germline V gene are SGHRS and YFSETQ. CDR3 length equals 15 residues. V lost 4 bases, J lost 7 bases, and 17 bases lay in between. The DNA of the CDR3 is TGCGCCAGCAGCATCTCCAGGGTTAATGGTGAAAAACTGTTTTTT. Translated: CASSISRVNGEKLFF.

The rearrangement uses TRBV5-1 and TRBJ2-1, with D possibly matching TRBD2 (5 bases). Germline CDR1 and CDR2: SGHRS and YFSETQ. The CDR3 contains 16 residues. Trimming took off 4 bases at V and 10 bases at J, with 24 bases between the two ends. Here the CDR3 reads CASSPTGIGRLGEQFF. CDR3 sequence (DNA): TGCGCCAGCAGCCCGACCGGGATCGGCAGGTTGGGGGAGCAGTTCTTC. The full variable domain, completed using reference TRBV5-1 and TRBJ2-1, is KAGVTQTPRYLIKTRGQQVTLSCSPISGHRSVSWYQQTPGQGLQFLFEYFSETQRNKGNFPGRFSGRQFSNSRSEMNVSTLELGDSALYLCASSPTGIGRLGEQFFGPGTRLTVL.

This chain links TRBV6-1 with TRBJ1-6; D is possibly TRBD1 (6 bases). Trimming stripped 7 bases from V and 10 bases from J, with 14 bases between. CDR3 length: 13 residues. Germline V gives CDR1 MNHNS, CDR2 SASEGT. CDR3 region: CASTGQSMSPLHF. The CDR3 DNA reads TGTGCCAGCACCGGACAGAGTATGTCACCCCTCCACTTT.

Only a few counts were recorded for this clonotype. The rearrangement uses TRBV7-2 and TRBJ2-1; D remains unclear. CDR1 SGHTA and CDR2 FQGNSA come from the germline V gene. Between the trimmed V and J ends, which lost 5 bases and 5 bases, there was a span of 10 bases. CDR3 length: 13 residues. The CDR3 DNA follows: TGTGCCAGCAGCACCACTACAGACAATGAGCAGTTCTTC. Encoded protein: CASSTTTDNEQFF. The full variable domain, with the rest looked up from reference TRBV7-2 and TRBJ2-1, is GAGVSQSPSNKVTEKGKDVELRCDPISGHTALYWYRQSLGQGLEFLIYFQGNSAPDKSGLPSDRFSAERTGGSVSTLTIQRTQQEDSAVYLCASSTTTDNEQFFGPGTRLTVL.